Following are 10 T cell receptor beta chains from one sample sequenced in a study of shared clonotypes between healthy human individuals. Sequenced by immunoSEQ multiplex PCR; TCRdb stores in-frame clones only, minus some. The table records 2,500,000 or so clones, roughly 93% of them present only once. Sequenced input: naive CD4+ T cells from PBMCs. Subset: CD45RA+ positively selected. The receptors were gathered from a man aged 18-30 years in good health. Some clones in this sample may be carry-over from other donors' samples.

This clone has just a few counts. The rearrangement joins TRBV2 to TRBJ1-1, with a tentative D call TRBD1 (5 bases). Germline lookup yields CDR1 SNHLY and CDR2 FYNNEI. Trimming removed 6 bases from V and 6 bases from J, with 5 bases in between. The CDR3 runs to 10 residues. DNA of the CDR3: TGTGCCAGCAGGGGACCTGAAGCTTTCTTT. Its protein product is CASRGPEAFF.

V is TRBV4-1 and J is TRBJ1-4, with D tentatively TRBD1 (5 bases). This CDR3 comprises 16 residues. Germline CDR1 is MGHRA and CDR2 is YSYEKL. Trimming removed 1 base from V and 7 bases from J, with 16 bases in between. Here the CDR3 reads CASSQVFGAPIEKLFF. CDR3 coding DNA: TGCGCCAGCAGCCAAGTGTTTGGGGCGCCGATTGAAAAACTGTTTTTT.

Only one count was recorded for this clone. The genes are TRBV28 and TRBJ2-7; possibly TRBD1 for D (6 bases). This CDR3 is 14 amino acids long. The germline V and J ends were trimmed by 4 bases and 0 bases, with 10 bases remaining between them. Germline CDR1 reads MDHEN; CDR2 reads SYDVKM. In DNA, the CDR3 is TGTGCCAGCAGTTATCAGGGGTACTCCTACGAGCAGTACTTC. It encodes CASSYQGYSYEQYF. The complete variable domain, with remaining parts taken from reference TRBV28 and TRBJ2-7, reads DVKVTQSSRYLVKRTGEKVFLECVQDMDHENMFWYRQDPGLGLRLIYFSYDVKMKEKGDIPEGYSVSREKKERFSLILESASTNQTSMYLCASSYQGYSYEQYFGPGTRLTVT.

This clone has just one count. The chain carries TRBV5-4 and TRBJ1-5, with D possibly being TRBD1 (5 bases). The CDR3 has 17 amino acids. The germline gives CDR1 SGHNT, CDR2 YYREEE (reference sequence). V lost 4 bases, J lost 9 bases, and 26 bases lay in between. The CDR3 coding sequence is TGTGCCAGCAGCGTAGGTAGAGGAAGTGGGGCGGCCGGGCCCCAGCATTTT. Its translation: CASSVGRGSGAAGPQHF.

J is TRBJ1-1 and V is TRBV5-1; 9 bases fit TRBD1. V shed 4 bases and J 0 bases; nucleotides not matched to a gene: 16. Germline-derived CDR1 and CDR2 are SGHRS and YFSETQ. The CDR3 extends over 19 amino acids. The CDR3 nucleotides read TGCGCCAGCAGCCCCGGGGGACAGGGAAGGTGGGGAATGAACACTGAAGCTTTCTTT. Amino acids: CASSPGGQGRWGMNTEAFF.

This clone was detected once. The J gene is TRBJ1-2, the V gene TRBV7-9; D gene ambiguous. Per germline, CDR1 SEHNR and CDR2 FQNEAQ (reference sequence). Trimming cost V 4 bases and J 4 bases, with 13 bases left between them. The CDR3 is 14 amino acids. The CDR3 protein is CASSSSGVGYGYTF. DNA for the CDR3: TGTGCCAGCAGCTCCAGTGGGGTGGGCTATGGCTACACCTTC.

The CDR3, as DNA: TGTGCCACCAGCAGACTGACAGAAGATTTAGAGACCCAGTACTTC. Its protein product is CATSRLTEDLETQYF. This chain connects TRBV15 to TRBJ2-5; weak D call: TRBD1 (5 bases). Germline V lookup: CDR1 LNHNV, CDR2 YYDKDF (reference sequence). This CDR3 spans 15 amino acids. V gave up 2 bases and J gave up 4 bases, with 14 bases separating them.

This chain uses TRBV28 with TRBJ1-1; D perhaps matches TRBD1 (5 bases). This CDR3 has 17 amino acids. Germline V gives CDR1 MDHEN, CDR2 SYDVKM. Trimming stripped 5 bases from V and 5 bases from J, with 24 bases between. The CDR3: CASSPVDGMGRGTEAFF. CDR3 nucleotides: TGTGCCAGCAGTCCCGTTGATGGTATGGGGCGCGGGACTGAAGCTTTCTTT.

V is TRBV5-1 and J is TRBJ1-1; D is unclear. With 0 bases removed from V and 3 bases from J, the gap between germline ends came to 9 bases. This CDR3 has 14 amino acids. Germline-derived CDR1 and CDR2 are SGHRS and YFSETQ. CDR3: CASSLGAEYTEAFF. Written as DNA, the CDR3 is TGCGCCAGCAGCTTGGGGGCCGAGTACACTGAAGCTTTCTTT.

This chain's CDR3 is CASGGGRTEAFF. CDR3 DNA sequence: TGTGCCAGCGGAGGGGGCCGCACTGAAGCTTTCTTT. The chain links TRBV28 to TRBJ1-1, with TRBD1 matching 7 bases. Germline V gene lookup returns CDR1 MDHEN and CDR2 SYDVKM. Germline trimming cut 8 bases from V and 4 bases from J; bases unmatched to any gene: 4. This CDR3 region has 12 residues. The variable domain in full, completed from reference TRBV28 and TRBJ1-1, reads DVKVTQSSRYLVKRTGEKVFLECVQDMDHENMFWYRQDPGLGLRLIYFSYDVKMKEKGDIPEGYSVSREKKERFSLILESASTNQTSMYLCASGGGRTEAFFGQGTRLTVV.